The entry below gives a single T cell receptor beta chain sequence along with its context. The target antigen is unknown. The source of the sample is a study of memory CD4+ T cells and cytomegalovirus serostatus. General study results and limits: CMV serostatus prediction reached median AUC roughly 0.95, or 0.91 with US-trained model.

The sort gate was single viable CD3+CD4+CD8-CD45RO+ cells for memory CD4+ T cells. V was trimmed by 0 bases and J by 7 bases, leaving 24 bases between them. From germline, CDR1 is LGHNT and CDR2 FRNRAP. CDR3 length: 18 amino acids. Libraries were prepared by immunoSEQ multiplex PCR; TCRdb keeps only in-frame clonotypes and omits some of them. The sample has 40,000 to 50,000 clones; approximately 74% are singletons. V gene TRBV12-5 combines with J gene TRBJ1-1; D possibly corresponds to TRBD1 (5 bases). This TCR came from an adult in good health and CMV-seropositive. The source material was memory CD4+ T cells from blood. The CDR3 region has the DNA TGTGCTAGTGGTTTGGTACTTTCGGGCGCTTCCCGGGGCCGTGAAGCTTTCTTT. Translated, it gives CASGLVLSGASRGREAFF.